This T cell receptor beta chain was sequenced in a study of blood T cell repertoires in COVID-19. Whole-study context: Specimens from acute and convalescent COVID-19 originated in the United States, Italy and Spain. Sources were T cells, B-cell-depleted T cells, or PBMCs; the material itself was cDNA or gDNA.

Authors' processing steps: Estimates of nucleated cell counts were drawn from the amplification of reference gene primers. The data were produced by immunoSEQ multiplex PCR, yet TCRdb's version contains in-frame clones alone and is incomplete. V, J and clone size are those of that table, while D and trimming were read from the DNA. In the table there are about 120,000 clones, roughly 81% of which are singletons. CDR1 and CDR2 (germline): SGHRS, YFSETQ. The V end lost 0 bases, the J end lost 4 bases, and 11 bases lay between the germline ends. This CDR3 comprises 14 residues. The chain recombines TRBV5-1 with TRBJ2-7; TRBD1 might be the D (5 bases). The sample taken for sequencing was peripheral blood. The sequence came from a man aged 40-49 years with acute or convalescent COVID-19. CDR3 bases: TGCGCCAGCAGCTTGGCGCAGGGAATGTACGAGCAGTACTTC. Translated: CASSLAQGMYEQYF.